This T cell receptor beta chain was sequenced in a study of siplizumab effects on memory and regulatory T cells. This clone was seen a single time. Only in-frame clones appear in the TCRdb table, and some are missing; sequencing was by immunoSEQ multiplex PCR. The data hold under 100,000 clones, with around 94% observed a single time. Germline V gene sequence: CDR1 KGHSH, CDR2 LQKENI. There are 14 residues in the CDR3. Trimming cost V 6 bases and J 1 base, with 10 bases left between them. The chain links TRBV18 to TRBJ2-4; possible D gene TRBD1, 6 bases. This sequence originates from a human donor in good health. The source material was non-Treg CD4+ T cells sorted from blood. This CDR3 is CASSPGQAKNIQYF. In DNA, the CDR3 is TGTGCCAGCTCCCCCGGACAGGCCAAAAACATTCAGTACTTC.